One and the same sample provided the 23 T cell receptor beta chains below, sequenced in a study of T cell responses to AZD1222 COVID-19 vaccine. Assay used: immunoSEQ multiplex PCR; TCRdb lists only in-frame clones, some missing. The sample lists about 66,000 clones; just over 90% were seen once. This specimen was peripheral blood, taken 28 days after the second dose of the MenACWY control vaccine. The receptors shown here come from an adult who received the MenACWY meningococcal vaccine as a control.

The V gene is TRBV7-9, the J gene TRBJ1-4, with 9 positions matching TRBD1. The V gene's germline CDR1 is SEHNR and CDR2 FQNEAQ (reference sequence). This CDR3 is built from 17 residues. The V gene end was trimmed by 7 bases and the J gene end by 5 bases; junction bases not matched to a gene: 14. CDR3 sequence: CASTPGTGIIDNEKLFF. The CDR3 DNA sequence: TGTGCCAGCACCCCCGGGACAGGGATTATCGACAATGAAAAACTGTTTTTT.

The V and J genes are TRBV2 and TRBJ1-4; no clear D. CDR3 size: 14 residues. CDR1 and CDR2 (germline): SNHLY, FYNNEI. V lost 6 bases and J lost 1, with 9 bases in between. This CDR3 reads CASSLLVTNEKLFF. The CDR3 coding sequence is TGTGCCAGCAGCCTCCTGGTAACTAATGAAAAACTGTTTTTT.

Comments on this clone: At one boundary the junction diverges from the germline segment, which might be a read error. This rearrangement joins TRBV30 to TRBJ2-1; TRBD2 agrees at 7 bases. The CDR3 extends over 12 amino acids. Per germline, CDR1 GTSNPN and CDR2 SVGIG (reference sequence). The CDR3 reads CSGGSSYNEQFF. The CDR3 region has the DNA TGCTCCGGGGGGAGCTCCTACAATGAGCAGTTCTTC.

The V and J genes are TRBV4-2 and TRBJ2-6, with TRBD2 matching 10 bases. The V and J ends lost 0 bases and 3 bases, in that order; junction bases with no gene match: 2. Germline V gene sequence: CDR1 LGHNA, CDR2 YNFKEQ. The CDR3 runs to 17 residues. DNA for the CDR3: TGTGCCAGCAGCCAAGAGGCTAGCGGGGGTGGGGCCAACGTCCTGACTTTC. Its protein is CASSQEASGGGANVLTF.

The rearrangement links TRBV27 to TRBJ1-6; a possible D gene is TRBD1 (6 bases). Looked up from germline, CDR1 is MNHEY and CDR2 is SMNVEV (reference sequence). V was cut by 4 bases and J by 11 bases, with 12 bases left in between. This CDR3 contains 13 residues. CDR3 residues: CASSSSPGAPLHF. CDR3 in DNA: TGTGCCAGCAGTTCATCCCCAGGGGCACCCCTCCACTTT.

The chain couples TRBV30 to TRBJ2-3, with TRBD2 matching 11 bases. Unmatched junction bases numbered 3, after V lost 5 bases and J lost 2 bases. Germline values: CDR1 GTSNPN, CDR2 SVGIG (reference sequence). The CDR3 is made up of 14 amino acids. CDR3 residues: CAWGTSGITDTQYF. CDR3 nucleotide sequence: TGTGCCTGGGGGACTAGCGGCATCACAGATACGCAGTATTTT.

This rearrangement joins TRBV28 to TRBJ1-3; D possibly corresponds to TRBD1 (5 bases). Germline values: CDR1 MDHEN, CDR2 SYDVKM. Trimming removed 6 bases at V and 4 bases at J, with 19 bases between. The CDR3 contains 16 residues. The CDR3: CASRKGSTLEGNTIYF. The CDR3 DNA reads TGTGCCAGCAGAAAGGGGAGCACCTTGGAGGGAAACACCATATATTTT.

This chain connects TRBV15 to TRBJ1-4; 8 bases match TRBD1. CDR1 and CDR2 from the germline V gene are LNHNV and YYDKDF (reference sequence). The CDR3 sequence is 17 residues long. Trimming removed 0 bases from V and 0 bases from J; junction bases left unmatched: 3. CDR3 nucleotides: TGTGCCACCAGCAGAGAGGGGACAGGTCCAACTAATGAAAAACTGTTTTTT. Translation: CATSREGTGPTNEKLFF.

This chain joins TRBV7-2 and TRBJ2-5; a weak D match, TRBD1 (5 bases). V was cut by 5 bases and J by 5 bases, with 6 bases left in between. There are 11 residues in the CDR3. Germline V gene data show CDR1 as SGHTA and CDR2 as FQGNSA. CDR3 sequence: CASSPGETQYF. As DNA, the CDR3 is TGTGCCAGCAGCCCAGGGGAGACCCAGTACTTC.

This clone was detected once. This chain connects TRBV6-5 to TRBJ2-2; a possible D gene is TRBD1 (5 bases). Germline loops: CDR1 MNHEY, CDR2 SVGAGI. V dropped 9 bases and J dropped 1 base, with 9 bases sitting between them. CDR3 length: 13 residues. This CDR3 reads CARLDRNTGELFF. The CDR3 DNA sequence: TGTGCCAGACTCGACAGGAACACCGGGGAGCTGTTTTTT.

The chain joins TRBV4-3 to TRBJ1-4, with D uncertain. The germline V gene encodes CDR1 LGHNA and CDR2 YSLEER. The CDR3 has 12 amino acids. Trimming pared 0 bases from V and 11 bases from J, leaving 7 bases between. CDR3 amino acids: CASSQDKKKLFF. The DNA of the CDR3 is TGCGCCAGCAGCCAAGATAAGAAGAAACTGTTTTTT.

The genes are TRBV24-1 and TRBJ2-3, with 8 positions matching TRBD2. The J segment lost 1 base and the V segment lost 4 bases, leaving 3 bases of the junction unmatched. CDR1 is KGHDR, CDR2 SFDVKD, per germline. The CDR3 is made up of 15 amino acids. CDR3 residues: CATSDFGRGTDTQYF. The DNA for the CDR3 is TGTGCCACCAGTGACTTCGGGAGGGGCACAGATACGCAGTATTTT.

The chain links TRBV24-1 to TRBJ1-1; possible D gene TRBD1, 5 bases. Trimming pared 3 bases from V and 6 bases from J, leaving 10 bases between. The germline CDR1 and CDR2 sequences are KGHDR and SFDVKD. The length of the CDR3 is 13 residues. CDR3: CATSDRGSSEAFF. The CDR3 coding sequence is TGTGCCACCAGTGATAGGGGTTCGTCTGAAGCTTTCTTT.

The J gene is TRBJ1-2, the V gene TRBV5-6; D is undetermined. CDR3 length equals 15 residues. The germline V gene has CDR1 SGHDT and CDR2 YYEEEE. The V end lost 6 bases, the J end lost 2 bases, and 17 bases lay between the germline ends. CDR3 in amino acids: CASTRWEVTNYGYTF. The CDR3, as DNA: TGTGCCAGCACCCGGTGGGAGGTAACCAACTATGGCTACACCTTC.

The V gene is TRBV5-5, the J gene TRBJ1-5, with 7 bases lining up with TRBD1. Germline V gene data show CDR1 as SGHKS and CDR2 as YYEKEE (reference sequence). The CDR3 loop spans 16 amino acids. Germline trimming cut 6 bases from V and 2 bases from J; bases unmatched to any gene: 11. In DNA form, the CDR3 reads TGTGCCAGCACCTGGGGGGAGGGACAGCGCAATCAGCCCCAGCATTTT. This gives the protein CASTWGEGQRNQPQHF. Variable domain in full (rest from reference TRBV5-5 and TRBJ1-5): DAGVTQSPTHLIKTRGQQVTLRCSPISGHKSVSWYQQVLGQGPQFIFQYYEKEERGRGNFPDRFSARQFPNYSSELNVNALLLGDSALYLCASTWGEGQRNQPQHFGDGTRLSIL.

This chain links TRBV4-3 with TRBJ1-3, with D possibly TRBD1 on 5 matching bases. The CDR3 consists of 16 residues. V lost 0 bases and J 4 bases, leaving 13 bases between the germline ends. Looked up from germline, CDR1 is LGHNA and CDR2 is YSLEER. The CDR3 DNA is TGCGCCAGCAGCCAAGAGTCCCCAGGGTTCGGAAACACCATATATTTT. Its protein is CASSQESPGFGNTIYF.

The J gene is TRBJ1-1, the V gene TRBV28; D unclear. Trimming took off 8 bases at V and 0 bases at J, with 22 bases between the two ends. The CDR3 totals 17 residues. The germline V gene has CDR1 MDHEN and CDR2 SYDVKM. CDR3 residues: CASSNYGSWELNTEAFF. In DNA, the CDR3 is TGTGCCAGCTCAAACTATGGGTCCTGGGAATTGAACACTGAAGCTTTCTTT.

J is TRBJ2-7 and V is TRBV7-2; D ambiguous. The V end was cut by 2 bases, the J end by 4 bases, with 6 bases between. Germline V gene data show CDR1 as SGHTA and CDR2 as FQGNSA. This CDR3 region has 12 residues. Here the CDR3 reads CASSLSPYEQYF. The CDR3 DNA is TGTGCCAGCAGCTTATCGCCGTACGAGCAGTACTTC.

This clone was seen only once. The rearrangement uses TRBV10-3 and TRBJ2-7, with D hard to call. The CDR3 sequence is 15 residues long. Trimming shortened V by 2 bases and J by 6 bases, and 17 bases separated the two germline ends. CDR1 and CDR2 from the germline V gene are ENHRY and SYGVKD. DNA for the CDR3: TGTGCCATCAGTGAGACGCGCCTCGAAGGTGCCGAGCAGTACTTC. This encodes CAISETRLEGAEQYF.

The V call is TRBV7-9, the J call TRBJ2-7; 11 bases align to TRBD1. Germline lookup yields CDR1 SEHNR and CDR2 FQNEAQ (reference sequence). V shed 5 bases and J 2 bases; nucleotides not matched to a gene: 5. This CDR3 comprises 15 residues. CDR3 amino acids: CASSGLGQGAYEQYF. The CDR3 DNA reads as TGTGCCAGCAGCGGCCTGGGACAGGGGGCCTACGAGCAGTACTTC.

This clone has just one count. The chain joins TRBV10-2 to TRBJ1-6; TRBD1 might be the D (6 bases). This CDR3 is built from 14 residues. Trimming stripped 3 bases from V and 10 bases from J, with 13 bases between. Germline V gene sequence: CDR1 WSHSY, CDR2 SAAADI. CDR3 region: CASSDPGHSSPLHF. CDR3 nucleotides: TGCGCCAGCAGTGACCCGGGACATTCCTCACCCCTCCACTTT.

This chain links TRBV10-1 with TRBJ2-1, with 7 bases aligning to TRBD2. The J segment lost 2 bases and the V segment lost 2 bases, leaving 9 bases of the junction unmatched. The CDR3 sequence is 17 residues long. Germline V gene data show CDR1 as WNHNN and CDR2 as SYGVQD (reference sequence). The CDR3 region has the DNA TGCGCCAGCAGTGAGGACACTCCGGGAGGAGCCTACAATGAGCAGTTCTTC. Translating it yields CASSEDTPGGAYNEQFF.

The chain carries TRBV12-3 or TRBV12-4 and TRBJ2-3; D is undetermined. The CDR3 extends over 12 amino acids. The V and J ends lost 5 bases and 2 bases respectively, with 5 bases between them. CDR3 bases: TGTGCCAGCAGTCCTTCCACAGATACGCAGTATTTT. This encodes CASSPSTDTQYF.